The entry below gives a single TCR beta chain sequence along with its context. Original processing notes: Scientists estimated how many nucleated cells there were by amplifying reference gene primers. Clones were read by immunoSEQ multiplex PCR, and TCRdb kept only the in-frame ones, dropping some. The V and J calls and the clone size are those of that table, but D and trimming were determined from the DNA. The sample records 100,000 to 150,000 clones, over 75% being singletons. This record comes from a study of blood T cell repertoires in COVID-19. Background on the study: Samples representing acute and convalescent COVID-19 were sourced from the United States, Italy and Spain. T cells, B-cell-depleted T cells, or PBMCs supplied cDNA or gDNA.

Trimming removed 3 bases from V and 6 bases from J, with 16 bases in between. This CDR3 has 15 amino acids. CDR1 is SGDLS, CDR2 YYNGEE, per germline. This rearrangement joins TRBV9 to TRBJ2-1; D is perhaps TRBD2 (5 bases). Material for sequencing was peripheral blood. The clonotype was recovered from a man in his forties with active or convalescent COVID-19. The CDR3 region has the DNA TGTGCCAGCAGCGCCCTAGCTCCGATCGGCAATGAGCAGTTCTTC. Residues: CASSALAPIGNEQFF.